A single sample gave rise to the 7 T cell receptor beta chains below, sequenced in a study of blood T cells in healthy people across ages. Combining a sample-barcoded 5' primer with a J-beta primer mix, a second PCR ran for roughly 6 to 12 cycles. TCRdb redid the calling of the 5' RACE reads with MiXCR, one entry per CDR3 protein. The sample includes hundreds of thousands of distinct CDR3 sequences, about 36% of them seen just once. Sequenced sample: blood. These TCRs come from a man aged 18 to 30 in good health.

V is TRBV14 and J is TRBJ2-3, with a weak D call TRBD2 (5 bases). This CDR3 is built from 15 residues. Germline CDR1 is SGHDN and CDR2 is FVKESK. The V and J ends lost 5 bases and 1 base respectively, with 13 bases between them. CDR3 protein: CASSTMLGGTDTQYF. CDR3 nucleotides: TGTGCCAGCAGCACCATGCTCGGGGGCACAGATACGCAGTATTTT.

This clonotype was recorded a few times. The chain employs TRBV29-1 and TRBJ2-7; weak D call: TRBD1 (7 bases). This CDR3 has 13 residues. In germline, CDR1 is SQVTM, CDR2 ANQGSEA. Trimming pared 0 bases from V and 4 bases from J, leaving 10 bases between. The CDR3 coding sequence is TGCAGCGTTGAAGACAGGGGGAGGTACGAGCAGTACTTC. Translated, it gives CSVEDRGRYEQYF.

This clonotype was observed a handful of times. V and J are TRBV7-8 and TRBJ2-3; tentatively, D is TRBD1 (5 bases). The CDR3 is 15 residues long. In germline, CDR1 is SGHVS, CDR2 FQNEAQ. Deletions cut 5 bases from V and 3 bases from J, with 15 bases between. For the CDR3, the DNA is TGTGCCAGCAGCCCCTACTCGACAGAAACAGATACGCAGTATTTT. This sequence encodes CASSPYSTETDTQYF.

The chain employs TRBV5-1 and TRBJ2-2; D is ambiguous. V was shortened by 5 bases and J by 5 bases, with 16 bases between the two germline ends. The CDR3 loop spans 15 amino acids. Germline CDR1 and CDR2: SGHRS and YFSETQ. CDR3 region: CASSLGGPETGELFF. The CDR3, as DNA: TGCGCCAGCAGTCTTGGTGGTCCCGAGACCGGGGAGCTGTTTTTT.

Details on this clonotype: This may be a read error: a much more frequent sequence differs by one nucleotide. The chain links TRBV7-9 to TRBJ1-1, with TRBD1 matching 7 bases. CDR3 size: 11 residues. The germline V gene has CDR1 SEHNR and CDR2 FQNEAQ (reference sequence). The CDR3 DNA follows: TGTGTCAGCAGCCGCCGGGACAGCCCTTTCTTT. As protein: CVSSRRDSPFF.

This rearrangement joins TRBV29-1 to TRBJ2-4; 7 bases align to TRBD2. CDR1 and CDR2 from the germline V gene are SQVTM and ANQGSEA. This CDR3 is 13 amino acids long. Trimming removed 7 bases from V and 8 bases from J; junction bases left unmatched: 11. CDR3 residues: CSALTGGADIQYF. The CDR3, as DNA: TGCAGCGCCCTGACGGGGGGAGCGGACATTCAGTACTTC. The variable domain in full, with the rest retrieved from reference TRBV29-1 and TRBJ2-4, is SAVISQKPSRDICQRGTSLTIQCQVDSQVTMMFWYRQQPGQSLTLIATANQGSEATYESGFVIDKFPISRPNLTFSTLTVSNMSPEDSSIYLCSALTGGADIQYFGAGTRLSVL.

This clonotype was seen repeatedly, ten times or more. CDR3 protein: CASSLTGTANSPLHF. CDR3 coding DNA: TGCGCCAGCAGCTTGACCGGGACAGCCAATTCACCCCTCCACTTT. This chain connects TRBV5-1 to TRBJ1-6, with 7 nucleotides matching TRBD1. Germline V gene sequence: CDR1 SGHRS, CDR2 YFSETQ. V gave up 1 base and J gave up 7 bases; unmatched junction bases: 5. The CDR3 totals 15 residues.